These 20 T cell receptor beta chains share one sample of origin, sequenced in a study of cytomegalovirus exposure and HLA in healthy donors. Sequencing used immunoSEQ multiplex PCR; TCRdb keeps in-frame clones, though not all of them. The sample shows 150,000 to 200,000 clones, over 65% of them seen only once. Specimen: PBMCs. The receptor set was obtained from a man between 18 and 35 years old in good health and CMV-seropositive.

In DNA, the CDR3 is TGTGCCAGCAGTGCACCGAGGACAGCAACTAATGAAAAACTGTTTTTT. Its translation: CASSAPRTATNEKLFF. The genes are TRBV25-1 and TRBJ1-4; TRBD1 might be the D (6 bases). Germline values: CDR1 MGHDK, CDR2 SYGVNS. The CDR3 has 16 amino acids. V shed 4 bases and J shed 0 bases, with 12 bases lying between them.

The J gene is TRBJ1-3, the V gene TRBV27; D is unclear. CDR1 and CDR2 (germline): MNHEY, SMNVEV (reference sequence). V was shortened by 7 bases and J by 0 bases, with 16 bases between the two germline ends. The CDR3 spans 16 residues. The CDR3 DNA is TGTGCCAGCACGAGGGCCCCTCTCAGCTCTGGAAACACCATATATTTT. Translated: CASTRAPLSSGNTIYF.

The chain uses TRBV7-2 and TRBJ2-1; TRBD2 matches 12 bases. With V trimmed by 5 bases and J by 3 bases, 5 bases remained unmatched. From germline, CDR1 is SGHTA and CDR2 FQGNSA. The CDR3 is 16 residues long. The DNA of the CDR3 is TGTGCCAGCAGCCCGGGGACTAGCGGGTACTACAATGAGCAGTTCTTC. It is translated as CASSPGTSGYYNEQFF.

This clone was seen a handful of times. The rearrangement uses TRBV27 and TRBJ2-5, with D hard to call. The CDR3 runs 11 residues. V was shortened by 3 bases and J by 5 bases, with 4 bases between the two germline ends. Germline CDR1 is MNHEY and CDR2 is SMNVEV (reference sequence). DNA of the CDR3: TGTGCCAGCAGTTTCCGGGAGACCCAGTACTTC. Translation: CASSFRETQYF.

This clone was seen once. The chain is built from TRBV27 and TRBJ1-2; TRBD1 agrees at 9 bases. Germline V gene data show CDR1 as MNHEY and CDR2 as SMNVEV (reference sequence). This CDR3 is built from 15 residues. The V gene end was trimmed by 8 bases and the J gene end by 2 bases; junction bases not matched to a gene: 9. DNA of the CDR3: TGTGCCAGCCGACCAGGGACAGGGAAAAACTATGGCTACACCTTC. Translated: CASRPGTGKNYGYTF.

CDR3 bases: TGTGCCAGCAGTTTAATGGGACAGAATGGCTACACCTTC. Translating gives CASSLMGQNGYTF. V gene TRBV28 combines with J gene TRBJ1-2; the match to TRBD1 covers 7 bases. CDR3 length: 13 amino acids. Looked up from germline, CDR1 is MDHEN and CDR2 is SYDVKM. Trimming took 2 bases from V and 6 from J; bases not matched to a gene: 3.

The chain uses TRBV7-9 and TRBJ2-7; no clear D gene. Germline-derived CDR1 and CDR2 are SEHNR and FQNEAQ (reference sequence). The CDR3 loop spans 12 amino acids. The V end was cut by 4 bases, the J end by 3 bases, with 7 bases between. DNA for the CDR3: TGTGCCAGCAGCTCACTTGTCTACGAGCAGTACTTC. Translating it yields CASSSLVYEQYF.

The chain links TRBV10-3 to TRBJ2-1; no definite D call. V lost 6 bases to trimming and J lost 5 bases, with 11 bases between them. CDR1 ENHRY and CDR2 SYGVKD come from the germline V gene. CDR3 length: 13 residues. The CDR3 loop reads CAIRSSRDNEQFF. As DNA, the CDR3 is TGTGCCATCAGGAGTTCCCGGGACAATGAGCAGTTCTTC.

This sequence joins TRBV9 and TRBJ1-1, with D unresolved. CDR3 length equals 13 residues. V lost 0 bases to trimming and J lost 5 bases, with 8 bases between them. Germline CDR1 SGDLS, CDR2 YYNGEE. The DNA of the CDR3 is TGTGCCAGCAGCGTAGACGAGGGTACTGAAGCTTTCTTT. Protein: CASSVDEGTEAFF. The variable domain in full, completed from reference TRBV9 and TRBJ1-1, reads DSGVTQTPKHLITATGQRVTLRCSPRSGDLSVYWYQQSLDQGLQFLIQYYNGEERAKGNILERFSAQQFPDLHSELNLSSLELGDSALYFCASSVDEGTEAFFGQGTRLTVV.

This clone was detected a few times. V is TRBV11-2 and J is TRBJ1-5; 7 nucleotides line up with TRBD1. This CDR3 contains 14 residues. Germline-derived CDR1 and CDR2 are SGHAT and FQNNGV. The V gene end was trimmed by 4 bases and the J gene end by 6 bases; junction bases not matched to a gene: 6. CDR3 in amino acids: CASSSRQGGQPQHF. DNA of the CDR3: TGTGCCAGCAGCTCCCGACAGGGAGGTCAGCCCCAGCATTTT.

V usage is TRBV6-5 and J usage is TRBJ2-1; 8 bases fit TRBD2. The CDR3 is made up of 14 amino acids. Trimming took 4 bases from V and 4 from J; bases not matched to a gene: 3. Germline V gene data show CDR1 as MNHEY and CDR2 as SVGAGI. CDR3 protein: CASSSSGPYNEQFF. For the CDR3, the DNA is TGTGCCAGCAGTTCTAGCGGGCCGTACAATGAGCAGTTCTTC.

The chain links TRBV29-1 to TRBJ2-7; tentative D call: TRBD1 (6 bases). This CDR3 comprises 14 residues. Per the germline V gene, CDR1 is SQVTM and CDR2 is ANQGSEA. V lost 7 bases and J lost 0, with 16 bases in between. The CDR3 reads CSARDNRNSYEQYF. CDR3 DNA: TGCAGCGCCAGGGACAATAGGAACTCCTACGAGCAGTACTTC.

V usage is TRBV30 and J usage is TRBJ2-4; tentative D call: TRBD1 (5 bases). The V end was cut by 2 bases, the J end by 9 bases, with 14 bases between. The CDR3 loop spans 13 amino acids. Germline CDR1 and CDR2: GTSNPN and SVGIG (reference sequence). CDR3 region: CAWSPHTGGIQYF. The CDR3 bases are TGTGCCTGGAGTCCCCACACAGGTGGCATTCAGTACTTC.

The rearrangement links TRBV5-6 to TRBJ2-7; 7 bases match TRBD2. The junction had 10 bases not matched to a gene; V was cut back by 6 bases and J by 4 bases. The CDR3 has 14 amino acids. CDR1 is SGHDT and CDR2 is YYEEEE in the germline V gene. The CDR3 protein is CASMEAGARYEQYF. For the CDR3, the DNA is TGTGCCAGCATGGAGGCGGGAGCAAGGTACGAGCAGTACTTC.

This sequence joins TRBV2 and TRBJ2-7, with D possibly being TRBD1 (5 bases). V shed 8 bases and J shed 1 base, with 6 bases lying between them. The CDR3 length is 11 residues. Per germline, CDR1 SNHLY and CDR2 FYNNEI. CDR3 sequence: CASQGSYEQYF. The CDR3 region has the DNA TGTGCCAGCCAGGGTTCCTACGAGCAGTACTTC.

The rearrangement joins TRBV5-1 to TRBJ2-1; D call uncertain. This CDR3 is 14 amino acids long. From germline, CDR1 is SGHRS and CDR2 YFSETQ. Trimming left V 4 bases short and J 0 bases short, with 8 bases between. CDR3 in amino acids: CASSRTSSYNEQFF. DNA for the CDR3: TGCGCCAGCAGCCGAACGAGCTCCTACAATGAGCAGTTCTTC.

The rearrangement joins TRBV7-3 to TRBJ2-3; possibly TRBD1 for D (6 bases). The CDR3 length is 13 residues. V was pared by 4 bases and J by 3 bases, with 8 bases between. Germline-derived CDR1 and CDR2 are SGHTA and FQGTGA. The CDR3 spells CASSSRGTDTQYF. CDR3 sequence (DNA): TGTGCCAGCAGCTCCAGGGGAACAGATACGCAGTATTTT.

The chain combines TRBV27 with TRBJ1-2; 9 bases are shared with TRBD1. The CDR3 is made up of 16 amino acids. Unmatched junction bases numbered 6, after V lost 4 bases and J lost 0 bases. Germline V gene lookup returns CDR1 MNHEY and CDR2 SMNVEV (reference sequence). The CDR3 protein is CASSSLGQGTNYGYTF. In nucleotides, the CDR3 is TGTGCCAGCAGTTCGCTCGGACAGGGGACTAACTATGGCTACACCTTC.

The chain is built from TRBV20-1 and TRBJ1-2, with D possibly TRBD1 on 6 matching bases. The CDR3 is 11 residues long. Germline loops: CDR1 DFQATT, CDR2 SNEGSKA (reference sequence). The CDR3 DNA follows: TGCAGCCTCGGGAGGGGGGCGGTCAACACCTTC. Protein: CSLGRGAVNTF.

This clone was observed a single time. V and J are TRBV6-1 and TRBJ2-7; 8 bases match TRBD2. CDR3 length: 16 residues. With 1 base clipped from V and 9 bases from J, the junction kept 14 bases outside the gene matches. Germline CDR1 MNHNS, CDR2 SASEGT. CDR3 amino acids: CASSEEGTRWSLRQYF. As DNA, the CDR3 is TGTGCCAGCAGTGAAGAAGGGACTAGATGGTCCCTCCGGCAGTACTTC.